This TCR beta chain was identified during a study of early T cells in non-severe SARS-CoV-2 infection. Study information: Bulk RNA isolated from unsorted whole blood underwent sequencing; chains were not paired. Whole-study results and caveats: Anti-spike CD8 responses were favored in VDJdb matching, and private and CD4 specificities were missed.

Notes on this clonotype: Its antigen is undetermined.

CDR1 and CDR2 from the germline V gene are MDHEN and SYDVKM. The CDR3 extends over 18 amino acids. The trim removed 0 bases at V and 9 bases at J, leaving 15 bases unmatched. Individual cDNA molecules received unique molecular identifiers during library preparation. TCRdb reanalysed the 5' RACE reads using MiXCR and keeps one entry per CDR3 protein. The profile shows some 66,000 distinct CDR3 sequences, around 12% of them singletons. This clonotype was obtained from an adult who was a healthcare worker with PCR-confirmed SARS-CoV-2 infection or an uninfected control (not recorded which). The rearrangement joins TRBV28 to TRBJ2-1; 9 nucleotides line up with TRBD1. Sequencing input: whole blood. The DNA of the CDR3 is TGTGCCAGCAGTTTATGGCTCCGTCCGGGACAGGGAGTTCCTGAGCAGTTCTTC. It specifies CASSLWLRPGQGVPEQFF.